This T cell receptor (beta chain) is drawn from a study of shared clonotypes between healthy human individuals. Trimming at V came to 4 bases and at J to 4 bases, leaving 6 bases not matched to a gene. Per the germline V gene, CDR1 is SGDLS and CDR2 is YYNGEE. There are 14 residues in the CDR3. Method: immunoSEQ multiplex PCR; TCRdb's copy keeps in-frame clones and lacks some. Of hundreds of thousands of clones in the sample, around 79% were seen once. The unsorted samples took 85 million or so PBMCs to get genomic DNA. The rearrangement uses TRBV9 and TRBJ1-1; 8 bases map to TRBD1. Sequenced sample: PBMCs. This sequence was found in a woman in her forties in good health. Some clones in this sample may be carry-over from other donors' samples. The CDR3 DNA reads TGTGCCAGCAGCTTGGACAGGGCAGGCACTGAAGCTTTCTTT. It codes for CASSLDRAGTEAFF.